The 17 T cell receptor beta chains reported below all come from one sample, sequenced in a study of T cell repertoires in cytomegalovirus infection. From the reads, TCRdb called clonotypes with MiXCR, one entry per CDR3 protein. The table lists about 700,000 distinct CDR3 sequences, roughly 33% of them singletons. For these TCRs, the target antigens are not known. This specimen was cultured PBMCs, taken from culture after CMV antigen stimulation. The receptors originated from a human donor in good health (CMV status not recorded). Some clones in this sample may be carry-over from other donors' samples.

As concerns this clonotype: This may be a read error, as it is one base from a much larger clone. The rearrangement links TRBV7-2 to TRBJ2-1; D remains ambiguous. CDR3 length: 13 amino acids. Germline CDR1 is SGHTA and CDR2 is FQGNSA. Trimming shortened V by 2 bases and J by 5 bases, and 7 bases separated the two germline ends. The DNA of the CDR3 is TGTGCCAGCAGCTTATTTCGGGACAATGAGCAGTTCTTC. Its protein is CASSLFRDNEQFF. Full variable domain (remainder filled in from reference TRBV7-2 and TRBJ2-1): GAGVSQSPSNKVTEKGKDVELRCDPISGHTALYWYRQSLGQGLEFLIYFQGNSAPDKSGLPSDRFSAERTGGSVSTLTIQRTQQEDSAVYLCASSLFRDNEQFFGPGTRLTVL.

This clonotype occurred a few times. This rearrangement joins TRBV6-2 or TRBV6-3 to TRBJ2-7, with 9 bases lining up with TRBD1. V lost 2 bases and J lost 3; bases outside the gene matches: 8. This CDR3 is 16 amino acids long. Germline V gene sequence: CDR1 MNHEY, CDR2 SVGEGT. CDR3 sequence (DNA): TGTGCCAGCAGTTACGCCCGGACAGGGGAAAGCTACGAGCAGTACTTC. Translated: CASSYARTGESYEQYF.

The sample holds a few counts of this clonotype. This chain connects TRBV6-2 or TRBV6-3 to TRBJ2-5; D gene unclear. CDR3 length: 15 amino acids. CDR1 and CDR2 from the germline V gene are MNHEY and SVGEGT. Trimming left V 2 bases short and J 2 bases short, with 12 bases between. CDR3 nucleotide sequence: TGTGCCAGCAGTTACAACGGAAGGGCTCAAGAGACCCAGTACTTC. The encoded protein is CASSYNGRAQETQYF.

This chain connects TRBV27 to TRBJ1-2; the match to TRBD1 covers 12 bases. Per the germline V gene, CDR1 is MNHEY and CDR2 is SMNVEV (reference sequence). This CDR3 spans 18 amino acids. The V gene end was trimmed by 5 bases and the J gene end by 2 bases; junction bases not matched to a gene: 12. The CDR3 is CASSPRLGTGGNNYGYTF. CDR3 nucleotides: TGTGCCAGCAGTCCACGCCTCGGGACAGGGGGCAACAACTATGGCTACACCTTC.

This clonotype was observed a handful of times. The chain carries TRBV20-1 and TRBJ2-1; 9 bases fit TRBD2. The CDR3 has 13 residues. CDR1 and CDR2 (germline): DFQATT, SNEGSKA (reference sequence). The junction had 6 bases not matched to a gene; V was cut back by 4 bases and J by 8 bases. The CDR3 here is CSAIGGGADEQFF. In DNA, the CDR3 is TGCAGTGCTATCGGCGGGGGGGCTGATGAGCAGTTCTTC.

This clonotype has a count of ten or more. The chain carries TRBV7-8 and TRBJ1-3; tentative D call: TRBD1 (6 bases). Germline V gene data show CDR1 as SGHVS and CDR2 as FQNEAQ. The CDR3 loop spans 16 amino acids. The ends were cut back, 3 bases at V and 2 bases at J, with 14 bases in the middle. The CDR3 region has the DNA TGTGCCAGCAGCTTCGCTACAGGGAACACTGGAAACACCATATATTTT. It is translated as CASSFATGNTGNTIYF.

This chain uses TRBV7-9 with TRBJ2-5; D not certain. The CDR3 sequence is 11 residues long. CDR1 is SEHNR and CDR2 is FQNEAQ in the germline V gene (reference sequence). V gave up 8 bases and J gave up 3 bases, with 7 bases separating them. Here the CDR3 reads CASVQKETQYF. DNA for the CDR3: TGTGCCAGCGTCCAGAAAGAGACCCAGTACTTC.

The chain has TRBV7-6 and TRBJ2-4; tentative D call: TRBD1 (6 bases). The germline CDR1 and CDR2 sequences are SGHVS and FNYEAQ. The ends were cut back, 3 bases at V and 2 bases at J, with 14 bases in the middle. The CDR3 consists of 16 residues. The CDR3 DNA reads TGTGCCAGCAGCTTGTTAGGTCAGGGGCCCAAAAACATTCAGTACTTC. Translation gives CASSLLGQGPKNIQYF. The variable domain in full, with the rest retrieved from reference TRBV7-6 and TRBJ2-4, is GAGVSQSPRYKVTKRGQDVALRCDPISGHVSLYWYRQALGQGPEFLTYFNYEAQQDKSGLPNDRFSAERPEGSISTLTIQRTEQRDSAMYRCASSLLGQGPKNIQYFGAGTRLSVL.

This clonotype was detected many times. The genes are TRBV7-2 and TRBJ2-1; 7 bases agree with TRBD2. This CDR3 is 15 amino acids long. V was pared by 1 base and J by 7 bases, with 7 bases of the junction left unmatched. Looked up from germline, CDR1 is SGHTA and CDR2 is FQGNSA. The CDR3 reads CASSLGGVGGNEQFF. The CDR3 bases are TGTGCCAGCAGCTTAGGTGGGGTGGGGGGGAATGAGCAGTTCTTC.

The chain recombines TRBV20-1 with TRBJ1-5; TRBD1 aligns across 7 bases. The germline V gene encodes CDR1 DFQATT and CDR2 SNEGSKA (reference sequence). V gave up 0 bases and J gave up 3 bases; unmatched junction bases: 14. The CDR3 covers 18 residues. This CDR3 is CSARDQGRGAPANQPQHF. The CDR3 nucleotides are TGCAGTGCTAGAGATCAGGGCAGGGGGGCCCCCGCCAATCAGCCCCAGCATTTT.

The rearrangement links TRBV2 to TRBJ2-3, with TRBD2 as a possible D gene (5 bases). This CDR3 is built from 14 residues. The germline V gene encodes CDR1 SNHLY and CDR2 FYNNEI. V lost 6 bases and J 1 base, leaving 11 bases between the germline ends. The chain's CDR3 is CASSHGLGTDTQYF. The CDR3 nucleotides are TGTGCCAGCAGCCACGGACTTGGCACAGATACGCAGTATTTT.

This clonotype was seen repeatedly, ten times or more. This chain connects TRBV7-2 to TRBJ2-5; D is undetermined. This CDR3 is built from 15 residues. Trimming removed 1 base at V and 5 bases at J, with 14 bases between. Germline CDR1 is SGHTA and CDR2 is FQGNSA. This CDR3 is CASSLVGPTGETQYF. The CDR3 coding sequence is TGTGCCAGCAGCTTAGTAGGCCCCACCGGCGAGACCCAGTACTTC.

This clonotype was observed a few times. The chain has TRBV7-9 and TRBJ1-1; the D is unclear. The CDR3 loop spans 15 amino acids. Germline loops: CDR1 SEHNR, CDR2 FQNEAQ (reference sequence). The V gene lost 1 base and the J gene lost 1 base, with 10 bases spanning the gap. The CDR3 loop reads CASSLGGGRNTEAFF. CDR3 DNA: TGTGCCAGCAGCTTAGGCGGAGGCCGGAACACTGAAGCTTTCTTT.

The V and J genes are TRBV12-3 or TRBV12-4 and TRBJ2-3; D is possibly TRBD2 (5 bases). V gave up 3 bases and J gave up 11 bases, with 15 bases separating them. The CDR3 covers 13 residues. In DNA form, the CDR3 reads TGTGCCAGCAGTTTTTCCCGACCGGGGAGGCAGTATTTT. Its translation: CASSFSRPGRQYF.

This clonotype came up many times. The rearrangement uses TRBV7-2 and TRBJ1-2, with D possibly being TRBD1 (5 bases). Trimming pared 1 base from V and 4 bases from J, leaving 16 bases between. The CDR3 has 16 residues. Germline lookup yields CDR1 SGHTA and CDR2 FQGNSA. In nucleotides, the CDR3 is TGTGCCAGCAGCTTAGGGGGCCGAGGGACCATCTATGGCTACACCTTC. This translates into CASSLGGRGTIYGYTF.

The chain recombines TRBV19 with TRBJ1-1; TRBD1 is a possible D gene (5 bases). CDR1 is LNHDA and CDR2 is SQIVND in the germline V gene (reference sequence). V was cut by 3 bases and J by 10 bases, with 12 bases left in between. The CDR3 spans 12 residues. The CDR3 sequence: CASSIEEGRAFF. The CDR3 DNA reads TGTGCCAGTAGTATCGAGGAGGGGCGAGCTTTCTTT.

This chain links TRBV7-9 with TRBJ2-1; TRBD2 matches at 9 bases. V lost 5 bases, J lost 0 bases, and 11 bases stayed unmatched. Germline CDR1 reads SEHNR; CDR2 reads FQNEAQ (reference sequence). The CDR3 sequence is 18 residues long. The CDR3 protein is CASSEKGRLAVSYNEQFF. As DNA, the CDR3 is TGTGCCAGCAGCGAAAAGGGTAGACTAGCGGTCTCCTACAATGAGCAGTTCTTC.